This T cell receptor (beta chain) was captured by sequencing in a study of cytomegalovirus exposure and HLA in healthy donors. This table comes from immunoSEQ multiplex PCR, and its TCRdb copy is limited to in-frame clones, with some not included. The profile covers approximately 220,000 clones, with roughly 89% appearing a single time and about 3% taken by the ten largest. The V and J ends lost 0 bases and 0 bases respectively, with 6 bases between them. CDR1 is SGHKS, CDR2 YYEKEE, per germline (reference sequence). The CDR3 contains 15 residues. This TCR derives from a young man in good health and CMV-seronegative. The rearrangement links TRBV5-5 to TRBJ1-4; no clear D gene. The sequenced sample was PBMCs. CDR3 bases: TGTGCCAGCAGCTTGGGTATAACAACTAATGAAAAACTGTTTTTT. This codes for CASSLGITTNEKLFF.